This T cell receptor (beta chain) was observed in a study of T cells after yellow fever vaccination (dated by TCRdb to between 2018 and 2021). For the wider study: Libraries from fractions with low cell numbers were prepared with the SMART-Seq v4 Ultra Low Input RNA kit. Blood samples were taken at several timepoints before and after primary and secondary immunization, and bulk PBMC replicates and cell subsets were isolated. Two healthy male donors made up the cohort, one aged 18 to 29 years and the other aged 30 to 40 years. To follow T-cell clones before and after primary and booster YFV17D yellow fever vaccination, bulk TCR alpha and beta repertoires were sequenced over time. What the work shows at the level of the full study, not this receptor alone: Because the study included only two donors, the extent to which the findings can be generalized is limited. A small share of clonotypes was detected in both CD4 and CD8 compartments, with the overlap likely arising from convergent recombination. The secondary T-cell response was weaker than the primary response but faster, peaking on day 5 instead of day 15. Computational filtering was required because FACS-sorted repertoires could contain abundant contaminating clonotypes from the bulk population. Most clones expanded after primary vaccination were re-detected after the booster (around 96% of CD4 and more than 70% of CD8), suggesting broad memory maintenance.

V is reduced by 7 bases and J by 4 bases, leaving a spacing of 17 bases between them. The germline V gene (reference sequence) specifies DFQATT as CDR1 and SNEGSKA as CDR2. The CDR3 sequence holds 13 residues, the cysteine and phenylalanine included. This entry keeps only the CDR3 DNA: 39 bases, framed from base 1. TCR cDNA was synthesized by 5'RACE template switching, which introduced a universal primer site and unique molecular identifiers. cDNA synthesis was primed from both the TCR alpha and TCR beta constant segments. Libraries were amplified in two PCR steps, with sample barcodes and sequencing adapters added in the second step. Sequencing of the libraries was done on either Illumina HiSeq 2500 (2x100 bp) or NovaSeq (2x150 bp). In the paper's pipeline: MIGEC handled demultiplexing of reads and collapsing into UMI consensus sequences, while MiXCR performed V(D)J alignment. Using edgeR on replicate PBMC samples, clonotypes were called vaccine-responding if FDR was below 0.01 and the log2 fold change was above 5 up to day 15. Bulk clonotypes were assigned CD4 or CD8 identity according to which sequenced CD4 or CD8 repertoire held them at higher abundance. Using fastp trimming at Q25 and MiXCR clonotype assembly, TCRdb reanalyzed the public sequencing data and kept in-frame beta chains. Rows with one shared CDR3 protein collapse into an entry with the most common genes and DNA. Clone size and V and J calls follow TCRdb, not the original study. The table for this sample lists approximately 550,000 distinct CDR3 sequences; 15% to 20% of them were counted only once. Roughly 13% of the sample lies in the top ten.

The meaning of the sample's treatment or condition label: live attenuated yellow fever vaccine strain. At every blood-draw timepoint, two biological replicates of bulk PBMCs were collected. PBMCs were isolated from peripheral blood using a standard Ficoll-Paque protocol. TriZol was used to extract RNA from bulk PBMCs, from CD4 and CD8 fractions, and from dextramer-positive and dextramer-negative fractions. A note on this clonotype: What antigen it recognizes has not been identified. Per-base qualities were not stored, and no clone one base away is much larger.

The rearrangement joined TRBV20-1 to TRBJ2-7; the D gene assignment is perhaps TRBD1 or TRBD2, with each matching 5 bases. The sequenced sample was PBMCs, obtained 15 days after the yellow fever booster vaccination. This receptor was obtained from a man aged 25-40 years who received the YFV17D yellow fever vaccine. DNA sequence: TGCAGTGTGTCTGGGACCCGTCGGTACGAGCAGTACTTC. Its translation is CSVSGTRRYEQYF.